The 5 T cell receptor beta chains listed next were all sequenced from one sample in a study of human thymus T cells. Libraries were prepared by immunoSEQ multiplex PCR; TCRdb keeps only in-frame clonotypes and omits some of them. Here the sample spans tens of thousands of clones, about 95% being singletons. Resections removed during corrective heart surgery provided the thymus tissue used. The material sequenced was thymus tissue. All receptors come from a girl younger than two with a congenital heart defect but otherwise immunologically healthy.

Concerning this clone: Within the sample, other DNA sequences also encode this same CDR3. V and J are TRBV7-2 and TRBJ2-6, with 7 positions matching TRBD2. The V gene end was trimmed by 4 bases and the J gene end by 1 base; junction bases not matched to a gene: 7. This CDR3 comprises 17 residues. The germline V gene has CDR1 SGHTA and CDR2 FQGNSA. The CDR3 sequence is CASSSLADLSGANVLTF. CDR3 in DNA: TGTGCCAGCAGCTCGCTAGCGGACTTATCTGGGGCCAACGTCCTGACTTTC.

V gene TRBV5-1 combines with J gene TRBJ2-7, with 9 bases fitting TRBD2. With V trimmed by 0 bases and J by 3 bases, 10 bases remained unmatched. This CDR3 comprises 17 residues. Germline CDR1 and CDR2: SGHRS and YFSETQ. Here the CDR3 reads CASSLAFVEREDYEQYF. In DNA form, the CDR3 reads TGCGCCAGCAGCTTGGCCTTCGTGGAGCGGGAGGACTACGAGCAGTACTTC.

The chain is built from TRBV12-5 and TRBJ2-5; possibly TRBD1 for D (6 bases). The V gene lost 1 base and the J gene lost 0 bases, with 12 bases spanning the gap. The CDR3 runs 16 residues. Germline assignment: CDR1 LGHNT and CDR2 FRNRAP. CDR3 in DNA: TGTGCTAGTGGTTTGGACCGCCACAGGGACCAAGAGACCCAGTACTTC. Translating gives CASGLDRHRDQETQYF. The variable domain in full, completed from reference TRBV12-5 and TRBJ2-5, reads DARVTQTPRHKVTEMGQEVTMRCQPILGHNTVFWYRQTMMQGLELLAYFRNRAPLDDSGMPKDRFSAEMPDATLATLKIQPSEPRDSAVYFCASGLDRHRDQETQYFGPGTRLLVL.

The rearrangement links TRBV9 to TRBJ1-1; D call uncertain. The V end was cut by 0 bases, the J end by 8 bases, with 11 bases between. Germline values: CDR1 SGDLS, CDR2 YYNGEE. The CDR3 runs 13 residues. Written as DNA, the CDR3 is TGTGCCAGCAGCGTAGTGGCAGTTGGGGAAGCTTTCTTT. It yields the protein CASSVVAVGEAFF.

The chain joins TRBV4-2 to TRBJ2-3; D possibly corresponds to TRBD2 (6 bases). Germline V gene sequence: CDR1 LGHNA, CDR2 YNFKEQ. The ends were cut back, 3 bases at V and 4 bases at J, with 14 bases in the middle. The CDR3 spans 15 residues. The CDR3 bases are TGTGCCAGCAGCCAGCCGGGGGAAGGGGCAGATACGCAGTATTTT. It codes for CASSQPGEGADTQYF.